This T cell receptor beta chain was captured in a study of T cell responses to AZD1222 COVID-19 vaccine. Germline V gene data show CDR1 as SQVTM and CDR2 as ANQGSEA. This CDR3 is built from 14 residues. The trim removed 3 bases at V and 5 bases at J, leaving 5 bases unmatched. Study-wide results and limits: It was only a handful of AZD1222 recipients who were seropositive at baseline. Regions left unmutated in variants are reportedly the target of nearly half of spike-specific TCRs. Among vaccine-associated CD4 TCRs, coverage spanned spike, with dominance at 160-218 and 743-854. Clonal diversity was possibly underestimated, and the donors were mostly white British, with more females.

Turning to this clone: Its cognate antigen is unknown.

Method: immunoSEQ multiplex PCR; TCRdb's copy keeps in-frame clones and lacks some. The table records about 120,000 clones, about 92% of them present only once. The rearrangement joins TRBV29-1 to TRBJ2-5; 11 nucleotides agree with TRBD2. Material: peripheral blood, obtained on day 0 of MenACWY control vaccination. The receptor's source is an adult in good health. The CDR3 sequence: CSVDTASGGETQYF. The CDR3 DNA is TGCAGCGTTGATACGGCTAGCGGGGGGGAGACCCAGTACTTC. The full variable domain, in which reference TRBV29-1 and TRBJ2-5 provide the parts outside the CDR3, is SAVISQKPSRDICQRGTSLTIQCQVDSQVTMMFWYRQQPGQSLTLIATANQGSEATYESGFVIDKFPISRPNLTFSTLTVSNMSPEDSSIYLCSVDTASGGETQYFGPGTRLLVL.